The clone carrying this T cell receptor beta chain occurred a few times. Its antigen remains unknown. The data are from a study of T cell responses to AZD1222 COVID-19 vaccine. Germline CDR1 is KGHSH and CDR2 is LQKENI. The CDR3 loop spans 15 amino acids. V was trimmed by 2 bases and J by 4 bases, leaving 12 bases between them. General study findings and limits: Repertoires in all cases were sampled only once the peak T cell response had passed.

The data were produced by immunoSEQ multiplex PCR, yet TCRdb's version contains in-frame clones alone and is incomplete. This table holds 35,000 to 50,000 clones, 80% found once. The TCR comes from an adult who received the MenACWY meningococcal vaccine as a control. This material consisted of peripheral blood, taken 28 days after the second dose of the MenACWY control vaccine. The chain joins TRBV18 to TRBJ1-3; D not certain. CDR3 amino acids: CASSPAAGQGNTIYF. Written as DNA, the CDR3 is TGTGCCAGCTCACCAGCGGCAGGTCAAGGAAACACCATATATTTT.